These 3 T cell receptor beta chains were sequenced from one sample in a study of cytomegalovirus exposure and HLA in healthy donors. The PCR was carried out with 60 Vbeta primers and 13 Jbeta primers. Libraries were prepared by immunoSEQ multiplex PCR; TCRdb keeps only in-frame clonotypes and omits some of them. The table includes 150,000 to 200,000 clones, approximately 84% detected once. The sequenced sample was PBMCs. The origin of the receptors is a woman aged 25 to 39 in good health and CMV-seropositive.

The rearrangement joins TRBV14 to TRBJ2-5; D uncertain. The CDR3 extends over 11 amino acids. CDR1 and CDR2 from the germline V gene are SGHDN and FVKESK. Trimming left V 4 bases short and J 5 bases short, with 5 bases between. The CDR3 DNA follows: TGTGCCAGCAGCCTAATGGAGACCCAGTACTTC. It specifies CASSLMETQYF.

The chain recombines TRBV2 with TRBJ2-3; TRBD1 is a possible D gene (5 bases). The CDR3 covers 14 residues. Trimming removed 6 bases at V and 0 bases at J, with 10 bases between. Germline CDR1 reads SNHLY; CDR2 reads FYNNEI. CDR3: CASRADSSTDTQYF. As DNA, the CDR3 is TGTGCCAGCAGAGCTGACAGTAGCACAGATACGCAGTATTTT.

This rearrangement joins TRBV9 to TRBJ2-7; the match to TRBD1 covers 8 bases. Trimming took 6 bases from V and 4 from J; bases not matched to a gene: 12. CDR3 size: 15 residues. Germline CDR1 SGDLS, CDR2 YYNGEE. In DNA form, the CDR3 reads TGTGCCAGCAACAACCTAGCGACAGGGGAATACGAGCAGTACTTC. Encoded protein: CASNNLATGEYEQYF.